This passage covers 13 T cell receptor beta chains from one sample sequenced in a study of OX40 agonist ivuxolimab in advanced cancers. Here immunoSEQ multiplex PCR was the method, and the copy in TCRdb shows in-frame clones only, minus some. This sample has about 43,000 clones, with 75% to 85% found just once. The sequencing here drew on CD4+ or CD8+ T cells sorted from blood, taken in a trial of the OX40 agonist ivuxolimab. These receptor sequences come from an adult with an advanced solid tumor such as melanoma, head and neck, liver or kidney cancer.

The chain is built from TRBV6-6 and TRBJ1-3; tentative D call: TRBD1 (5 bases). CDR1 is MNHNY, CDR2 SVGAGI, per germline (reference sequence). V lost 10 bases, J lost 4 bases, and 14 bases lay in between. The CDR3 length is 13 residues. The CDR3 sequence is CATLMEGGNTIYF. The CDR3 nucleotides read TGTGCCACCCTTATGGAGGGGGGAAACACCATATATTTT.

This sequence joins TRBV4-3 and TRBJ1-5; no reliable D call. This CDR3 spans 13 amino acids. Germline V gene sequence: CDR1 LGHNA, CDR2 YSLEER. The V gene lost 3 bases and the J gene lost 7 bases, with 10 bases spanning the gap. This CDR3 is CASSQSSPQPQHF. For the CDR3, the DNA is TGCGCCAGCAGCCAGTCCTCCCCCCAGCCCCAGCATTTT.

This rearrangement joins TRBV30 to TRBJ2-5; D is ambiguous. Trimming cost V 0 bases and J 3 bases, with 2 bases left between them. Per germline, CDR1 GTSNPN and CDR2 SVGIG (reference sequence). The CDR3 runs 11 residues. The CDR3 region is CAWSVKETQYF. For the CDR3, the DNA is TGTGCCTGGAGTGTAAAAGAGACCCAGTACTTC. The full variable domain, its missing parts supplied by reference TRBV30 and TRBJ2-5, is SQTIHQWPATLVQPVGSPLSLECTVEGTSNPNLYWYRQAAGRGLQLLFYSVGIGQISSEVPQNLSASRPQDRQFILSSKKLLLSDSGFYLCAWSVKETQYFGPGTRLLVL.

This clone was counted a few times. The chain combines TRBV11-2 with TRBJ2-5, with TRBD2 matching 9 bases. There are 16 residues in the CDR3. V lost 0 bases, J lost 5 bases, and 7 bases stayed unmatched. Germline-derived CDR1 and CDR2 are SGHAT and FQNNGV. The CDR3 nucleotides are TGTGCCAGCAGCTTAGATTTGCGGGGGGGCCGTGAGACCCAGTACTTC. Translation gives CASSLDLRGGRETQYF.

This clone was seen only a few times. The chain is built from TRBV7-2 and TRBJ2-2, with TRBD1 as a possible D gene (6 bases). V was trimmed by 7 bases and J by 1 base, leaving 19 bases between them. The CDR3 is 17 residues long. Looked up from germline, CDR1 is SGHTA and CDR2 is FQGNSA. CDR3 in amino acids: CASTQGPGQMNTGELFF. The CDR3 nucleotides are TGTGCCAGCACCCAGGGCCCGGGACAAATGAACACCGGGGAGCTGTTTTTT.

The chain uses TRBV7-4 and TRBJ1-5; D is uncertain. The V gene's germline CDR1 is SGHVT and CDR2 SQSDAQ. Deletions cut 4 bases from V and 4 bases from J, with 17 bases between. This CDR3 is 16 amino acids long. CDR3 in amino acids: CASSSSPVGRNQPQHF. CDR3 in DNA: TGTGCCAGCAGCTCCTCCCCCGTAGGGAGGAATCAGCCCCAGCATTTT.

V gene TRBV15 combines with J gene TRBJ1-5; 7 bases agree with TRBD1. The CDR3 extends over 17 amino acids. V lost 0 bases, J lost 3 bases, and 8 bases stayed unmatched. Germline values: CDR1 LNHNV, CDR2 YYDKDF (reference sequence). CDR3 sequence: CATSRDKLGQFNQPQHF. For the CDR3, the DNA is TGTGCCACCAGCAGAGATAAGTTGGGACAGTTCAATCAGCCCCAGCATTTT.

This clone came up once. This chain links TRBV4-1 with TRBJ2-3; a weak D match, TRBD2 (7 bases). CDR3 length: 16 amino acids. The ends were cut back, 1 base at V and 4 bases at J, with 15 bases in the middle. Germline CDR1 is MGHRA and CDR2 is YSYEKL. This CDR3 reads CASSQGWGGPPDTQYF. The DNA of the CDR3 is TGCGCCAGCAGCCAAGGGTGGGGGGGCCCCCCAGATACGCAGTATTTT.

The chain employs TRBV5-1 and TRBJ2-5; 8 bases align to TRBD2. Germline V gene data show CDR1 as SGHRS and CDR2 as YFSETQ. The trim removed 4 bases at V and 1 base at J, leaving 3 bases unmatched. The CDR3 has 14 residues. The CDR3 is CASSAGGGQETQYF. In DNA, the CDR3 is TGCGCCAGCAGCGCCGGGGGGGGCCAAGAGACCCAGTACTTC.

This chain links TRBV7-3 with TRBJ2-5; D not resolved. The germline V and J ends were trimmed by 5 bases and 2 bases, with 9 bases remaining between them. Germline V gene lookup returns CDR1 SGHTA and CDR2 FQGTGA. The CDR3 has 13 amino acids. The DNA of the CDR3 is TGTGCCAGCAGCCCCGGTGGACAAGAGACCCAGTACTTC. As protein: CASSPGGQETQYF. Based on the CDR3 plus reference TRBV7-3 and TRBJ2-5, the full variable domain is GAGVSQTPSNKVTEKGKYVELRCDPISGHTALYWYRQSLGQGPEFLIYFQGTGAADDSGLPNDRFFAVRPEGSVSTLKIQRTERGDSAVYLCASSPGGQETQYFGPGTRLLVL.

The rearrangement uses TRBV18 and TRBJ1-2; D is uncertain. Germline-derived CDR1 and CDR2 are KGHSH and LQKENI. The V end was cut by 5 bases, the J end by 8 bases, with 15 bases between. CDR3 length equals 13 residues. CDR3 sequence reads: CASSESHGSGYTF. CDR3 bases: TGTGCCAGCTCAGAGTCCCACGGGTCAGGCTACACCTTC.

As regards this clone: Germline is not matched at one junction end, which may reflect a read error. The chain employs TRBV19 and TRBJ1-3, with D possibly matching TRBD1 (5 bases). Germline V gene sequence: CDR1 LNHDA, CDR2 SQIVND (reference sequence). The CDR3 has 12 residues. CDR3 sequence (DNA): TGTGCCAGTAGTTCGGGACTGCCTAGGATCGATTTT. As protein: CASSSGLPRIDF.

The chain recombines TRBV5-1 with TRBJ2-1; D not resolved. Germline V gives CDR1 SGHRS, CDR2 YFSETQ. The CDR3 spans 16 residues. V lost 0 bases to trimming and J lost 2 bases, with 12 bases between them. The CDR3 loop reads CASSLDGPGAYNEQFF. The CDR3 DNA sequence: TGCGCCAGCAGCTTGGACGGCCCGGGCGCCTACAATGAGCAGTTCTTC.